This T cell receptor (beta chain) was sequenced during a study of blood T cell repertoires in COVID-19. Self-reported history from a screening survey and questionnaire set each donor's cohort. Donors in Cohort 3 who had recovered were those with two negative PCRs, healthcare professional clearance, or resolution of their symptoms. The assay was immunoSEQ multiplex PCR, and TCRdb's table has in-frame clones only and misses some. The data contain 450,000 to 500,000 clones, approximately 91% of them singletons. The receptor was derived from a woman aged 60-70 years who had recovered from COVID-19. The sample consisted of PBMCs or T cells enriched from blood (not recorded which).

Written as DNA, the CDR3 is TGTGCCAGTAGTATTAGCGGGGGGGCAATCACCGGGGAGCTGTTTTTT. Its protein is CASSISGGAITGELFF. The chain recombines TRBV19 with TRBJ2-2, with 11 bases fitting TRBD2. Germline V CDR1 and CDR2: LNHDA, SQIVND (reference sequence). The CDR3 totals 16 residues. V lost 3 bases and J lost 4; bases outside the gene matches: 4. The full variable domain, rest sourced from reference TRBV19 and TRBJ2-2, is DGGITQSPKYLFRKEGQNVTLSCEQNLNHDAMYWYRQDPGQGLRLIYYSQIVNDFQKGDIAEGYSVSREKKESFPLTVTSAQKNPTAFYLCASSISGGAITGELFFGEGSRLTVL.